This T cell receptor beta chain derives from a study of CD8 T cells in Susac syndrome. Sequencing of TCR beta was undertaken in CD8+ and CD4+ T cells derived from blood. The multiple sclerosis controls were treatment-naive patients affected by stable or active relapsing-remitting disease. The germline CDR1 and CDR2 sequences are SGHTA and FQGNSA. Trimming cost V 1 base and J 2 bases; bases outside gene matches: 8. The length of the CDR3 is 18 residues. Random hexamers served to reverse transcribe roughly 0.5 to 1 ug RNA. With immunoSEQ multiplex PCR, TCR beta CDR3 was amplified across 54 Vbeta and 13 Jbeta. One entry per CDR3 protein, called by TCRdb with MiXCR from the immunoSEQ multiplex PCR reads. The data contain about 300,000 distinct CDR3 sequences, about 88% of them singletons.

V and J are TRBV7-2 and TRBJ2-5; 12 nucleotides line up with TRBD2. This sequence was found in a human donor with multiple sclerosis. The sequencing sample was made of CD8+ T cells from PBMCs. DNA of the CDR3: TGTGCCAGCAGCTTAGGGCCGACTAGCGGGAGTTGGCAAGAGACCCAGTACTTC. This encodes CASSLGPTSGSWQETQYF.